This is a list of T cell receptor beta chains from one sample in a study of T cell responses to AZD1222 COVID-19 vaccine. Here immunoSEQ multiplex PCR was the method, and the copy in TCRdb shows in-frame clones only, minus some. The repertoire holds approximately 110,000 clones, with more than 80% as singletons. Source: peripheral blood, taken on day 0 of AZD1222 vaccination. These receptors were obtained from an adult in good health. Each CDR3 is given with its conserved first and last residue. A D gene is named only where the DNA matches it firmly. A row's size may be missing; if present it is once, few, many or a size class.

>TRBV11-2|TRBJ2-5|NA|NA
TGTGCCAGCAGTCTCGGGCTGACTCCAGAAGGGACCCAGTACTTC
CASSLGLTPEGTQYF
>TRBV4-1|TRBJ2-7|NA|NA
TGCGCCAGCAGCCGCGAGGAGACAGGTACCTACGAGCAGTACTTC
CASSREETGTYEQYF
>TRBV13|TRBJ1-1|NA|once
TGTGCCAGCAGCTTAACACCCAACACTGAAGCTTTCTTT
CASSLTPNTEAFF
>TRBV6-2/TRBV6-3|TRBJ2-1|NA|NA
TGTGCCAGCAGTTACAAGGGGAGGGGGGATGAGCAGTTCTTC
CASSYKGRGDEQFF
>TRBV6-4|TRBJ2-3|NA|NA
TGTGCCAGCAGTGTAGGACAGAGCACAGATACGCAGTATTTT
CASSVGQSTDTQYF
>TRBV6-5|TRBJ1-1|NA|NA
TGTGCCAGCAGTTACATGGGGGGTGGTGACACTGAAGCTTTCTTT
CASSYMGGGDTEAFF
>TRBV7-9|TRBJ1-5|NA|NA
TGTGCCAGCAGCCATAGCAATCAGCCCCAGCATTTT
CASSHSNQPQHF
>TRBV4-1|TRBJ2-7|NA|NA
TGCGCCAGCAGCGAGGGGTACGAGCAGTACTTC
CASSEGYEQYF
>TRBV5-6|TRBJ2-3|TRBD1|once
TGTGCCAGCAGCCAGGACAGGGCGGCAGATACGCAGTATTTT
CASSQDRAADTQYF
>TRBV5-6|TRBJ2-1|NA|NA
TGTGCCAGCAGACTGAGGTCGGTCGACTACAATGAGCAGTTCTTC
CASRLRSVDYNEQFF
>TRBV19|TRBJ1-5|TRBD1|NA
TGTGCCAGTAGTATCCAGCAGGGGGGAAATCAGCCCCAGCATTTT
CASSIQQGGNQPQHF
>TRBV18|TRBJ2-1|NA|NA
TGTGCCAGCTCACCACCGGGGGAAGATGAGCAGTTCTTC
CASSPPGEDEQFF
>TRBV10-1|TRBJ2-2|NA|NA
TGCGCCAGCAGTGACGGGGGCTCCGACGCCGGGGAGCTGTTTTTT
CASSDGGSDAGELFF
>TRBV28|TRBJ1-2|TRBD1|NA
TGTGCCAGCAGCCTACTTCTGCCGAGACAGGGGTTCAACTATGGCTACACCTTC
CASSLLLPRQGFNYGYTF
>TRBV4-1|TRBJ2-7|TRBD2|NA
TGCGCCAGCAGCCAAGGAATTGGGAGGGCCGTCTACGAGCAGTACTTC
CASSQGIGRAVYEQYF
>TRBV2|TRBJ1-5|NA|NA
TGTGCCACTGGAGATAGTGAGGGGCAGCCCCAGCATTTT
CATGDSEGQPQHF
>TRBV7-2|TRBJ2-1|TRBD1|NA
TGTGCCAGCAGCTTGGACAGGAACAATGAGCAGTTCTTC
CASSLDRNNEQFF
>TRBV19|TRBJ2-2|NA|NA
TGTGCCAGTAGCTCAACAGGGAACACCGGGGAGCTGTTTTTT
CASSSTGNTGELFF
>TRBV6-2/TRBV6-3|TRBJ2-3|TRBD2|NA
TGTGCCAGCAGTTACGGGGCTAGCGGTAACACAGATACGCAGTATTTT
CASSYGASGNTDTQYF
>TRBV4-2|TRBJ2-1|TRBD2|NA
TGTGCCAGCAGCCAAGCTAGCGGGGGGTACAATGAGCAGTTCTTC
CASSQASGGYNEQFF
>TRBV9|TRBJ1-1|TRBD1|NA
TGTGCCAGCAGCGGCGGACAGGGACCCAAGAACACTGAAGCTTTCTTT
CASSGGQGPKNTEAFF
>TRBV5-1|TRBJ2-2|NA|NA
TGCGCCAGCAGCTCCGTGGGGGTCACCGGGGAGCTGTTTTTT
CASSSVGVTGELFF
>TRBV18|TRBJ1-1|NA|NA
TGTGCCAGCTCATCGGCAGAGATGAACACTGAAGCTTTCTTT
CASSSAEMNTEAFF
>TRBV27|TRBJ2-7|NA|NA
TGTGCCAGCAGTTTAGGGGGGCCCTACGAGCAGTACTTC
CASSLGGPYEQYF
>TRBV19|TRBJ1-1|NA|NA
TGTGCCAGTACCTGGAGGGGGGGGTACACTGAAGCTTTCTTT
CASTWRGGYTEAFF
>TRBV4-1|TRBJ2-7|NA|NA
TGCGCCAGCAGTCAGGGTCCCTCCTACGAGCAGTACTTC
CASSQGPSYEQYF
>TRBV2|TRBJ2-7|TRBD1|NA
TGTGCCAGCAAGGGACAGGGGCCGAACTCAGGAGAGCAGTACTTC
CASKGQGPNSGEQYF
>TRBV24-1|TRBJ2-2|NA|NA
TGTGCCACCAGTGATTCCCTGGGGGCCAACACCGGGGAGCTGTTTTTT
CATSDSLGANTGELFF
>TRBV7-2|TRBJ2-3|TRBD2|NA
TGTGCCAGCAGCTGGTCAGGGACTAGCGGTACAGATACGCAGTATTTT
CASSWSGTSGTDTQYF
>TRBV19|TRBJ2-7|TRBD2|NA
TGTGCCAGTAGTATAAAGTCAGCGACTAGCGGGGAAACCTACGAGCAGTACTTC
CASSIKSATSGETYEQYF
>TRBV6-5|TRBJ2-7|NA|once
TGTGCCAGCAGTTACTCGACAGGGGAGGGAAAGCAGTACTTC
CASSYSTGEGKQYF
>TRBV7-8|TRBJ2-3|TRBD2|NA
TGTGCCAGCAGCCGAGGTTGGGCGGGAGGAACAGATACGCAGTATTTT
CASSRGWAGGTDTQYF
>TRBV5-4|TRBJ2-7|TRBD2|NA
TGTGCCAGCAGCTTGGCCAGCGGGGGGGCGGTCGTCGAGCAGTACTTC
CASSLASGGAVVEQYF
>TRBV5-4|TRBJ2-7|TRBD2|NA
TGTGCCAGCAGCCTCCCCCAGACTAGCGGGAACGAGCAGTACTTC
CASSLPQTSGNEQYF
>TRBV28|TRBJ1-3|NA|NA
TGTGCCAGCCGCGCGGGGGGAGGGTCTGGAAACACCATATATTTT
CASRAGGGSGNTIYF
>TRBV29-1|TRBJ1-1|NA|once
TGCAGCGTTGAGAGACACGCTGAAGCTTTCTTT
CSVERHAEAFF
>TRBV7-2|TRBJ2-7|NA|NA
TGTGCCAGCAGCTTAGTATCAGGGGTTTTGGACGAGCAGTACTTC
CASSLVSGVLDEQYF
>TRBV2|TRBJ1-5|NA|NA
TGTGCCAGCAGTCCCGACGGCGGATCGGGCAATCAGCCCCAGCATTTT
CASSPDGGSGNQPQHF
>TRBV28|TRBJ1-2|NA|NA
TGTGCCAGCAGTGAACAGGTCTATGGCTACACCTTC
CASSEQVYGYTF
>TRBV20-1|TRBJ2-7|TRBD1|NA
TGCAGTGCTAGTGAGGGACAGGGGGTTACCTACGAGCAGTACTTC
CSASEGQGVTYEQYF
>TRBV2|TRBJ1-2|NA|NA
TGTGCCAGCAGTTCTATACTGAACTATGGCTACACCTTC
CASSSILNYGYTF
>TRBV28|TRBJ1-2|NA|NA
TGTGCCAGCAGTCTGACCGGGTCCTTCTATGGCTACACCTTC
CASSLTGSFYGYTF
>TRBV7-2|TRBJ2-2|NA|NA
TGTGCCAGCAGCAGAGGACAAGTCACCGCCGGGGAGCTGTTTTTT
CASSRGQVTAGELFF
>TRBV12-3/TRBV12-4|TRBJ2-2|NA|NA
TGTGCCAGCAGTTTTTCCCCCACCGGGGAGCTGTTTTTT
CASSFSPTGELFF
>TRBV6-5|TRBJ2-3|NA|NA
TGTGCCAGCAGTTCCCCCATGCTAAGCACAGATACGCAGTATTTT
CASSSPMLSTDTQYF
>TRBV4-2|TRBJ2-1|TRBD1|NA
TGTGCCAGCAGCCAACAGGGGGCAGGAGGGAATGAGCAGTTCTTC
CASSQQGAGGNEQFF
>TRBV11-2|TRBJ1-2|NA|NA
TGTGCCAGCAGCCCCGGATCGGGGCAATACTATGGCTACACCTTC
CASSPGSGQYYGYTF
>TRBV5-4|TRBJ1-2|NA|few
TGTGCCAGCAGCTTTGGACGGTCTCACTATGGCTACACCTTC
CASSFGRSHYGYTF
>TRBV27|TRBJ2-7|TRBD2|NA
TGTGCCAGCAGTCCCCAGCGGGGGCGCACCTACGAGCAGTACTTC
CASSPQRGRTYEQYF
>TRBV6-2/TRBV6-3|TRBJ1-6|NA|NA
TGTGCCAGCAGTTACTCTGGGGGTGGTCGCTCACCCCTCCACTTT
CASSYSGGGRSPLHF
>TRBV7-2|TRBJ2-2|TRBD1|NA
TGTGCCAGCAGCCAGGACAGGGTTAACACCGGGGAGCTGTTTTTT
CASSQDRVNTGELFF
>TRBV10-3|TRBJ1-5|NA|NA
TGTGCCATCAGTGAGATCGGGGGTCAGCCCCAGCATTTT
CAISEIGGQPQHF
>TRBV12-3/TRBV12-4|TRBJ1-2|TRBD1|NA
TGTGCCAGCAGTTCGACAGGGGGACATGGCTACACCTTC
CASSSTGGHGYTF
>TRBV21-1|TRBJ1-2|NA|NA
TGTGCCAGCAGCAAAGTAGCACAGGGGTACGGCTACACCTTC
CASSKVAQGYGYTF
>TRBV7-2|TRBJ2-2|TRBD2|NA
TGTGCCAGCAGCTTTGCGGGAGGGGCAACCGGGGAGCTGTTTTTT
CASSFAGGATGELFF
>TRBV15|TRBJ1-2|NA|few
TGTGCCACCAGCAGAGATACGCAGGGATCCTATGGCTACACCTTC
CATSRDTQGSYGYTF